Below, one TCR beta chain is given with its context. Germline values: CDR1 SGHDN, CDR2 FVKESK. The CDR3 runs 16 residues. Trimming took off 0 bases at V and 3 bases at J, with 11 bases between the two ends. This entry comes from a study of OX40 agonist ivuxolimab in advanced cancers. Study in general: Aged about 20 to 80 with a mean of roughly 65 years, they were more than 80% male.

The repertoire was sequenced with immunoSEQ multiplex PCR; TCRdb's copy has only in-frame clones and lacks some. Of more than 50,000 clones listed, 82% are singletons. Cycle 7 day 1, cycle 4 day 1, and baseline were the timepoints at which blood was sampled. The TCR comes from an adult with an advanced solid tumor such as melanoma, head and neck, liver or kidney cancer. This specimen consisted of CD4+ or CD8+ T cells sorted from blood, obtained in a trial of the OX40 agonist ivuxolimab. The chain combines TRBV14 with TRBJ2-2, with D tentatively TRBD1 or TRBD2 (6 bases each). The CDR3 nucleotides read TGTGCCAGCAGCCAAGATTGGGGGGCGGACACCGGGGAGCTGTTTTTT. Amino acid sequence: CASSQDWGADTGELFF. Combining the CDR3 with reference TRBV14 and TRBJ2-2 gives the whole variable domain EAGVTQFPSHSVIEKGQTVTLRCDPISGHDNLYWYRRVMGKEIKFLLHFVKESKQDESGMPNNRFLAERTGGTYSTLKVQPAELEDSGVYFCASSQDWGADTGELFFGEGSRLTVL.